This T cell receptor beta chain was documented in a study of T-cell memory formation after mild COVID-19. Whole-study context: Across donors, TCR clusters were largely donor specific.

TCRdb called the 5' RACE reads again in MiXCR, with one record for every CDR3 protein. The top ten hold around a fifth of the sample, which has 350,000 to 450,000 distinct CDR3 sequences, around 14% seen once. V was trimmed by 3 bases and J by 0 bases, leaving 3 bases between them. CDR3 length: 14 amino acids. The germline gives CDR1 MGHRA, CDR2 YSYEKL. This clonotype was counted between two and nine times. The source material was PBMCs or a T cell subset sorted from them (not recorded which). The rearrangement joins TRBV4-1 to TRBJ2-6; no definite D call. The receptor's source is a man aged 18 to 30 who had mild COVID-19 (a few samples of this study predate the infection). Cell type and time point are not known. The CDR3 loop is CASSHYSGANVLTF. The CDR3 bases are TGCGCCAGCAGCCACTACTCTGGGGCCAACGTCCTGACTTTC.